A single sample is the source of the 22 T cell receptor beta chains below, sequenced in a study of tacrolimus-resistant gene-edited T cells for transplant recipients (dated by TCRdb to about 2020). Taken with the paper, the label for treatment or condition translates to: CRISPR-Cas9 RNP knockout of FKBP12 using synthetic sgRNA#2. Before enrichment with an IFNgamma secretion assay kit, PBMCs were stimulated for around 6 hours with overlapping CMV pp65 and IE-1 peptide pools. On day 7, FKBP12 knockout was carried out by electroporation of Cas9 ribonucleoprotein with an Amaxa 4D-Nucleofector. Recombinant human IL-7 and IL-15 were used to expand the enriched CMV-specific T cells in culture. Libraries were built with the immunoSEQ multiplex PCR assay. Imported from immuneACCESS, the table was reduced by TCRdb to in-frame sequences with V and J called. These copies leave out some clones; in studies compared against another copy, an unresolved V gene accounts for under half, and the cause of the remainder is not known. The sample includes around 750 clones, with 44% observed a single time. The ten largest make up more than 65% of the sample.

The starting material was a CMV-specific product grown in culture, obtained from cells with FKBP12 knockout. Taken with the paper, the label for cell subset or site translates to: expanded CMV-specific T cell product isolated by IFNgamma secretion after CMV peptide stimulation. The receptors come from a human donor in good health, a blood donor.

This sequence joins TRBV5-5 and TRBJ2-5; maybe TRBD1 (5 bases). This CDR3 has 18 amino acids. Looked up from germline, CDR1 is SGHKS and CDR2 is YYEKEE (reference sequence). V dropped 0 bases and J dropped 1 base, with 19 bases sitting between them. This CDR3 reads CASSLAPLSTGPQETQYF. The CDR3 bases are TGTGCCAGCAGCTTGGCCCCTCTCTCTACAGGTCCCCAAGAGACCCAGTACTTC.

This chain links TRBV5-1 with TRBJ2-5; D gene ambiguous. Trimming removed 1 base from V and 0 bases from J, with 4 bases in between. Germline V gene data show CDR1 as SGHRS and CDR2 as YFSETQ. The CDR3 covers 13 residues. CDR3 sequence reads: CASSLRDQETQYF. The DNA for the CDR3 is TGCGCCAGCAGCTTGCGGGACCAAGAGACCCAGTACTTC.

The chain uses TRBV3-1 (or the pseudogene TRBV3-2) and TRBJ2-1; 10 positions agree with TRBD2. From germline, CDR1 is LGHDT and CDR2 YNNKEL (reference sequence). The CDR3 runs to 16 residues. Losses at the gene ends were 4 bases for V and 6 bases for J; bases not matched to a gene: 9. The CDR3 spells CASSPRLAGPLNEQFF. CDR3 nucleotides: TGTGCCAGCAGCCCTCGACTAGCGGGTCCTCTCAATGAGCAGTTCTTC.

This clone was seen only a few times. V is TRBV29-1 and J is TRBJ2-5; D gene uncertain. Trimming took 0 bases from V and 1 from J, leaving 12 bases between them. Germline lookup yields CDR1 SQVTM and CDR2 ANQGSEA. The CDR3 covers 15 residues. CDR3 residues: CSVEDGDIFQETQYF. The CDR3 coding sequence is TGCAGCGTTGAAGACGGAGACATCTTCCAAGAGACCCAGTACTTC.

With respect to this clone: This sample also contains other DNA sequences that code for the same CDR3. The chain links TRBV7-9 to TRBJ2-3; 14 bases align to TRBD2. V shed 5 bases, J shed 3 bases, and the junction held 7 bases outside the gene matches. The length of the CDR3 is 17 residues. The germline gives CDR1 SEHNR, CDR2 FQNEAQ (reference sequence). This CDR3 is CASSPGLAGERTDTQYF. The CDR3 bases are TGTGCCAGCAGCCCGGGACTAGCGGGAGAGAGAACAGATACGCAGTATTTT.

The CDR3 nucleotides read TGTGCCAGCAGCAGGAGGTTTATGCCACAAAGTCGGGCCAACGTCCTGACTTTC. It encodes CASSRRFMPQSRANVLTF. The chain employs TRBV7-7 and TRBJ2-6; TRBD2 might be the D (5 bases). The CDR3 spans 18 residues. V lost 5 bases, J lost 5 bases, and 22 bases lay in between. Germline V CDR1 and CDR2: SSHAT, FNYEAQ (reference sequence). Based on the CDR3 plus reference TRBV7-7 and TRBJ2-6, the full variable domain is GAGVSQSPRYKVTKRGQDVTLRCDPISSHATLYWYQQALGQGPEFLTYFNYEAQPDKSGLPSDRFSAERPEGSISTLTIQRTEQRDSAMYRCASSRRFMPQSRANVLTFGAGSRLTVL.

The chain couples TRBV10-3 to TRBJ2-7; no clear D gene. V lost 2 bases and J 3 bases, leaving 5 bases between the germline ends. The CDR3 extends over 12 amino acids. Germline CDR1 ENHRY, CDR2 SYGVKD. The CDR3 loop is CAISEEIYEQYF. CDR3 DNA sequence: TGTGCCATCAGTGAGGAGATCTACGAGCAGTACTTC.

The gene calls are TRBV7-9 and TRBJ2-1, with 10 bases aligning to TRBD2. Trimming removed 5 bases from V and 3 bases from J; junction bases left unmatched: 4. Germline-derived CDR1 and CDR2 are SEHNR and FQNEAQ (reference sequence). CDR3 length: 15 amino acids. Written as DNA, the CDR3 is TGTGCCAGCAGCCCGACTAGCGGGTACTACAATGAGCAGTTCTTC. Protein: CASSPTSGYYNEQFF.

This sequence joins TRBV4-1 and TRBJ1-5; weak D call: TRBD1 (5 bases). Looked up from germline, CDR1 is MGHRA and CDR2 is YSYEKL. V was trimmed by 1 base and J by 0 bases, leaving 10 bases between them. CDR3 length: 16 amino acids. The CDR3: CASSQVQGYSNQPQHF. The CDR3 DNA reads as TGCGCCAGCAGCCAAGTCCAGGGTTATAGCAATCAGCCCCAGCATTTT.

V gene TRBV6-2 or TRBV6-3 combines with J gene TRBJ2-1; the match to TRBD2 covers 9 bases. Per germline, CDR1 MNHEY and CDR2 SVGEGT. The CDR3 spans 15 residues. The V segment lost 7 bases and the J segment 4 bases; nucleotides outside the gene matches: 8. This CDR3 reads CASTPVTSGYNEQFF. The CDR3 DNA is TGTGCCAGCACCCCAGTGACTAGCGGATACAATGAGCAGTTCTTC.

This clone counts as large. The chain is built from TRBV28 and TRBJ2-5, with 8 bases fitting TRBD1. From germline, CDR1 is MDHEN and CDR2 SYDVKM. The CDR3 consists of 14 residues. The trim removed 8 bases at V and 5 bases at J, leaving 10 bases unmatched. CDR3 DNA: TGTGCCAGCGAGGGGACAGGCGACAGTGAGACCCAGTACTTC. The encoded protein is CASEGTGDSETQYF. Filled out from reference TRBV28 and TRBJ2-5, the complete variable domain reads DVKVTQSSRYLVKRTGEKVFLECVQDMDHENMFWYRQDPGLGLRLIYFSYDVKMKEKGDIPEGYSVSREKKERFSLILESASTNQTSMYLCASEGTGDSETQYFGPGTRLLVL.

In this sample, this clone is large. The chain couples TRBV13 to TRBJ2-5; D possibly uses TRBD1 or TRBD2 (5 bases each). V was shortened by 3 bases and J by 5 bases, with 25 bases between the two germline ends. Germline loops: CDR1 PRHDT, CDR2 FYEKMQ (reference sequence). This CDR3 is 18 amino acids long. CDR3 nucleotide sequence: TGTGCCAGCAGCTTGGTGCCCGAGATGGGGGAGAGGAAGGAGACCCAGTACTTC. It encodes CASSLVPEMGERKETQYF.

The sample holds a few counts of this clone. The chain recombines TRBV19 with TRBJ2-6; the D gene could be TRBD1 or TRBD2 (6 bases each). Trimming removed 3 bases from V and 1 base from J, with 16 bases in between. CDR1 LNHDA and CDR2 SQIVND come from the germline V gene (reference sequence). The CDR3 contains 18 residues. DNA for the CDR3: TGTGCCAGTAGTATTCCGGGGGCGCGAGGTTCTGGGGCCAACGTCCTGACTTTC. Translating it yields CASSIPGARGSGANVLTF. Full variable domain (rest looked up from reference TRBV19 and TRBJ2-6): DGGITQSPKYLFRKEGQNVTLSCEQNLNHDAMYWYRQDPGQGLRLIYYSQIVNDFQKGDIAEGYSVSREKKESFPLTVTSAQKNPTAFYLCASSIPGARGSGANVLTFGAGSRLTVL.

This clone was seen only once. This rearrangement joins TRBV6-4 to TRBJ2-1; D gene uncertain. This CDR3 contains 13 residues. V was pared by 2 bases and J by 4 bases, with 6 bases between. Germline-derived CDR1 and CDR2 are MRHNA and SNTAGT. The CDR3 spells CASSDDDYNEQFF. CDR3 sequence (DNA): TGTGCCAGCAGTGACGACGATTACAATGAGCAGTTCTTC.

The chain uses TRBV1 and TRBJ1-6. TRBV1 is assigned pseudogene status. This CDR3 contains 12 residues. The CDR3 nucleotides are TGCACCAGCCCCCCGGGGGGGGAGCCCCTCCACTTT. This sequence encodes CTSPPGGEPLHF.

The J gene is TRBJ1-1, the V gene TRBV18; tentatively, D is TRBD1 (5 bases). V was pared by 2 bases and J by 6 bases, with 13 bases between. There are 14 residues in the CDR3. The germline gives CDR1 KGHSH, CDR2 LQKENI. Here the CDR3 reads CASSPNQGHSEAFF. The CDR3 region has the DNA TGTGCCAGCTCACCAAATCAAGGACATTCTGAAGCTTTCTTT.

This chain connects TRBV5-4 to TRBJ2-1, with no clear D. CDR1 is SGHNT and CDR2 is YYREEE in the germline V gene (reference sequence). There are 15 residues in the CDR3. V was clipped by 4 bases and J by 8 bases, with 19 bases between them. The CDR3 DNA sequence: TGTGCCAGCAGCATTCCCGGGCCCTCAAAAGATGAGCAGTTCTTC. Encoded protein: CASSIPGPSKDEQFF.

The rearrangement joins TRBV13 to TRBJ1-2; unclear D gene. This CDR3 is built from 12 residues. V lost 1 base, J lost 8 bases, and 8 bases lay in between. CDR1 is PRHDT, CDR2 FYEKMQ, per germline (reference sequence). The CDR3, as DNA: TGTGCCAGCAGCTTAGTTCGCACCGGCTACACCTTC. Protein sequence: CASSLVRTGYTF.

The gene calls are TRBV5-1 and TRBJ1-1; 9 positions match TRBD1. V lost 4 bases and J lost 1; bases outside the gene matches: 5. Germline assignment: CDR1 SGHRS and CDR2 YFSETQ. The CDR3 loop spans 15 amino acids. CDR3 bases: TGCGCCAGCAGCGCCGGGGACAGGGAGAACACTGAAGCTTTCTTT. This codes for CASSAGDRENTEAFF. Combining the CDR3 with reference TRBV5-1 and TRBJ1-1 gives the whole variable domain KAGVTQTPRYLIKTRGQQVTLSCSPISGHRSVSWYQQTPGQGLQFLFEYFSETQRNKGNFPGRFSGRQFSNSRSEMNVSTLELGDSALYLCASSAGDRENTEAFFGQGTRLTVV.

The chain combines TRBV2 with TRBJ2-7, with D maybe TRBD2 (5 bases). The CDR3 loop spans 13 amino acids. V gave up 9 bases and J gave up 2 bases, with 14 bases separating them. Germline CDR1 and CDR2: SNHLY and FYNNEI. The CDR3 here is CASMGDWPYEQYF. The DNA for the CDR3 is TGTGCCAGTATGGGAGACTGGCCCTACGAGCAGTACTTC.

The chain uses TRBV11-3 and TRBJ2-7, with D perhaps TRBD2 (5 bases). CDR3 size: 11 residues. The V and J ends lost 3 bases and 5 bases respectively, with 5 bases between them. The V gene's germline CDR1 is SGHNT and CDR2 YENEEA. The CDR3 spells CASSFGDEQYF. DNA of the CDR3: TGTGCCAGCAGCTTCGGGGACGAGCAGTACTTC.

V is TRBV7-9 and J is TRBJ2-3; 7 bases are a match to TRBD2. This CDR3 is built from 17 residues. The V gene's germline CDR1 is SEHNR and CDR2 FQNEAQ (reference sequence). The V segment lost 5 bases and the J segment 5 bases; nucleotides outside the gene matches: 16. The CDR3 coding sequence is TGTGCCAGCAGCCCCCAGTTCGGGGGGACCGTAGGAGATACGCAGTATTTT. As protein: CASSPQFGGTVGDTQYF.